This TCR beta chain appears in the sequencing data of a study of blood T cell repertoires in COVID-19. In the study overall: Specimens from acute and convalescent COVID-19 originated in the United States, Italy and Spain. PBMCs, B-cell-depleted T cells, or T cells provided the cDNA or gDNA that made up the material.

This CDR3 is 15 amino acids long. V lost 7 bases and J lost 4; bases outside the gene matches: 4. The germline V gene has CDR1 SQVTM and CDR2 ANQGSEA. Per the original data handling: It was from reference gene primer amplification that nucleated cell counts were estimated. This table comes from immunoSEQ multiplex PCR, and its TCRdb copy is limited to in-frame clones, with some not included. The V and J calls and clone size were taken over from that table, and D and trimming were inferred from the DNA. The table has tens of thousands of clones, approximately 84% seen once. The rearrangement joins TRBV29-1 to TRBJ2-2, with 15 bases aligning to TRBD2. The receptor's source is a man between 65 and 85 years old with acute or convalescent COVID-19. The sample taken for sequencing was peripheral blood. CDR3 DNA sequence: TGCAGCGCTGGACTAGCGGGAGGGGGCACCGGGGAGCTGTTTTTT. This codes for CSAGLAGGGTGELFF.